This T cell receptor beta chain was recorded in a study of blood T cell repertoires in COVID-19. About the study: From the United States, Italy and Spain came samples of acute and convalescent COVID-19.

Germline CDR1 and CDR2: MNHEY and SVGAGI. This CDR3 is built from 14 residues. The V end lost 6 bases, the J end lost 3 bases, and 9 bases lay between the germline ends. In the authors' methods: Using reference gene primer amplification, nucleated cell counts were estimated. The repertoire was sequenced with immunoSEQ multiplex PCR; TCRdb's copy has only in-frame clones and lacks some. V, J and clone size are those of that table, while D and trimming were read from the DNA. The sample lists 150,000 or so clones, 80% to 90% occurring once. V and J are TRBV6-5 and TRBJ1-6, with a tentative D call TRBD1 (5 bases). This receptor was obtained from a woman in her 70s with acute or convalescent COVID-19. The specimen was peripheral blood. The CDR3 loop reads CASSSDSYNSPLHF. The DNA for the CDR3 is TGTGCCAGCAGCTCCGACAGCTATAATTCACCCCTCCACTTT.